This TCR beta chain emerged from a study of cytomegalovirus exposure and HLA in healthy donors. Study-level findings and limits: A few V segments could not be told apart, such as TRBV6-2 and TRBV6-3, and were left out.

This PCR relied on a set of 60 Vbeta primers and 13 Jbeta primers. Assay: immunoSEQ multiplex PCR; the TCRdb copy retains only in-frame clones and omits some. The sample lists around 130,000 clones, about 81% occurring once. Points on this clone: Its antigen is not known.

Per the germline V gene, CDR1 is MNHEY and CDR2 is SVGAGI. Trimming removed 0 bases from V and 7 bases from J, with 9 bases in between. The CDR3 spans 13 residues. V is TRBV6-5 and J is TRBJ1-2, with D uncertain. Sequencing input: PBMCs. The receptor's source is a man aged 35-49 years in good health and CMV-seronegative. This chain's CDR3 is CASSYSSVRGYTF. In nucleotides, the CDR3 is TGTGCCAGCAGTTACTCCTCGGTCCGTGGCTACACCTTC.